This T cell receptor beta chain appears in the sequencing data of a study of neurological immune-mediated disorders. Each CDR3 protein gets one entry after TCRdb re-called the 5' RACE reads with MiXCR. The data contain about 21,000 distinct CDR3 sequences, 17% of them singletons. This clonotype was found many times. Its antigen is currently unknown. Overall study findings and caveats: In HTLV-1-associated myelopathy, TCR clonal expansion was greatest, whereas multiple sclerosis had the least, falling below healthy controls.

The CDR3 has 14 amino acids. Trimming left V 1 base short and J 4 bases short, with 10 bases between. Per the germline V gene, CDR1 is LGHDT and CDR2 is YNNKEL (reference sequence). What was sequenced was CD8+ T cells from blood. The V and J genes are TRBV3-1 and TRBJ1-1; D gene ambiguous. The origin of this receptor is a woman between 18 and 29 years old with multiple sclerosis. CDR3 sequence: CASSQASVGTEAFF. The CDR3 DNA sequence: TGTGCCAGCAGCCAAGCATCGGTGGGCACTGAAGCTTTCTTT. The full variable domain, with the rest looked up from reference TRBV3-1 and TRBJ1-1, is DTAVSQTPKYLVTQMGNDKSIKCEQNLGHDTMYWYKQDSKKFLKIMFSYNNKELIINETVPNRFSPKSPDKAHLNLHINSLELGDSAVYFCASSQASVGTEAFFGQGTRLTVV.